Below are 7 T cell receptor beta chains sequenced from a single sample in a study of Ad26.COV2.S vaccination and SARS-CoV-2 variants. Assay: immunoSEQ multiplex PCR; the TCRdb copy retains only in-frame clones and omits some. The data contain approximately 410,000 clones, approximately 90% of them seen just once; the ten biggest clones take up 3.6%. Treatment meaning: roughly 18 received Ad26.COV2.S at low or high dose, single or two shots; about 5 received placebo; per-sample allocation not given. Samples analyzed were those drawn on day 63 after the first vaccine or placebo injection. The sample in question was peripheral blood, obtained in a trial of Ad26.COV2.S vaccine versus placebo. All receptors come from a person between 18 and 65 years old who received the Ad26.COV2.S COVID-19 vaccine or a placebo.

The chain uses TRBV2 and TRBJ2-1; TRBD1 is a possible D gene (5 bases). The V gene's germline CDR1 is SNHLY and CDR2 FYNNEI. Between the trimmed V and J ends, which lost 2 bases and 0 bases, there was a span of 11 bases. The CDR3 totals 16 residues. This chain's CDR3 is CASSERLDSSYNEQFF. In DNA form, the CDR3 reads TGTGCCAGCAGTGAAAGGCTCGACAGCTCCTACAATGAGCAGTTCTTC.

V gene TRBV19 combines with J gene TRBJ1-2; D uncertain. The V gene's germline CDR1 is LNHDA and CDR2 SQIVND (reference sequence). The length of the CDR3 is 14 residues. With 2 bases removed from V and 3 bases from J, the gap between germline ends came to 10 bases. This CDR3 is CASSISQRDYGYTF. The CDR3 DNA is TGTGCCAGTAGTATATCCCAGCGGGACTATGGCTACACCTTC.

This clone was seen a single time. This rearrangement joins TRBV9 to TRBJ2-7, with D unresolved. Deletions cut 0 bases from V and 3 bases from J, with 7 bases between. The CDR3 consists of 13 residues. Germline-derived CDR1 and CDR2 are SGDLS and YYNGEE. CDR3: CASSVVPFYEQYF. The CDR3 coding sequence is TGTGCCAGCAGCGTAGTACCCTTCTACGAGCAGTACTTC. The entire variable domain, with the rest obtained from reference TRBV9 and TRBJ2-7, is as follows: DSGVTQTPKHLITATGQRVTLRCSPRSGDLSVYWYQQSLDQGLQFLIQYYNGEERAKGNILERFSAQQFPDLHSELNLSSLELGDSALYFCASSVVPFYEQYFGPGTRLTVT.

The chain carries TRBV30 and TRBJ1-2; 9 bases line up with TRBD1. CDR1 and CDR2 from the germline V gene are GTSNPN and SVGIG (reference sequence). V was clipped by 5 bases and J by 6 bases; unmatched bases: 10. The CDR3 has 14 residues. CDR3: CAWVRDRAIHGYTF. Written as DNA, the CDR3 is TGTGCCTGGGTCCGGGACAGGGCAATCCATGGCTACACCTTC.

The CDR3 DNA follows: TGTGCCAGCAGTTTCCTCTCGAATTACAGGGGGCTGTTTGACACTGAAGCTTTCTTT. Its translation: CASSFLSNYRGLFDTEAFF. The J gene is TRBJ1-1, the V gene TRBV28; TRBD1 agrees at 9 bases. With V trimmed by 3 bases and J by 3 bases, 17 bases remained unmatched. The CDR3 has 19 residues. CDR1 MDHEN and CDR2 SYDVKM come from the germline V gene.

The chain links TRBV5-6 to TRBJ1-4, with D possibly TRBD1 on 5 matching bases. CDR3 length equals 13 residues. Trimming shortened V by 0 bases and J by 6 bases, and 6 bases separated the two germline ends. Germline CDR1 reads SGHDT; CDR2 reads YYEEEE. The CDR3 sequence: CASSLEQDEKLFF. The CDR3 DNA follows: TGTGCCAGCAGCTTGGAACAGGATGAAAAACTGTTTTTT.

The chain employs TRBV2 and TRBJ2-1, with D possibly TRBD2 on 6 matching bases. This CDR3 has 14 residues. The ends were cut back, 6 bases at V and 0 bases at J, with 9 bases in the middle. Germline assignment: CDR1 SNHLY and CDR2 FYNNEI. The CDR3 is CASRRAGSYNEQFF. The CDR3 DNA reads TGTGCCAGCAGGCGAGCGGGCTCCTACAATGAGCAGTTCTTC.